This TCR beta chain was captured by sequencing in a study of blood T cell repertoires in COVID-19. Study as a whole: Sources were T cells, B-cell-depleted T cells, or PBMCs; the material itself was cDNA or gDNA.

Trimming took 2 bases from V and 4 from J, leaving 10 bases between them. Germline V gene data show CDR1 as KGHDR and CDR2 as SFDVKD. The CDR3 extends over 14 amino acids. As handled by the study authors: Estimation of nucleated cell counts was performed using reference gene primer amplification. Generated by immunoSEQ multiplex PCR, the TCRdb table keeps only in-frame clones and is missing some. The DNA gave D and trimming, while V, J and clone size come from that table. This sample has about 190,000 clones, with about 81% found just once. Sequenced: peripheral blood. The chain carries TRBV24-1 and TRBJ1-2; D unclear. The sequence derives from an elderly woman with COVID-19, enrolled during active disease. CDR3: CATSDSGSIYGYTF. The DNA of the CDR3 is TGTGCCACCAGTGATTCGGGGAGTATCTATGGCTACACCTTC.